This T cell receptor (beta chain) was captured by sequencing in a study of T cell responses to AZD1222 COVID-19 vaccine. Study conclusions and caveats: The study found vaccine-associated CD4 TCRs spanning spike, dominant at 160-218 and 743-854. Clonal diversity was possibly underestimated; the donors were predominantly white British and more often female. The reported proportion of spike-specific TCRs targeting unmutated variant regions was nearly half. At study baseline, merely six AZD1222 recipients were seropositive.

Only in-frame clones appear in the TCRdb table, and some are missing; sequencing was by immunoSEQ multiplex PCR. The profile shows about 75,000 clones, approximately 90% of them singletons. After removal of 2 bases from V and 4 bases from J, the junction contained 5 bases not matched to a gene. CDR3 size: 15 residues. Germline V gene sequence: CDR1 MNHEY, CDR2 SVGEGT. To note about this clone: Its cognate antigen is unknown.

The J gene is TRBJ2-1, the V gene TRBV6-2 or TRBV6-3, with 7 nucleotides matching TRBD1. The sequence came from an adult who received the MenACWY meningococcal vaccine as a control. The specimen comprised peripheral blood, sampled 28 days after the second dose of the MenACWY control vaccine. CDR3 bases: TGTGCCAGCAGTTACGGACCAGGGGGTTACAATGAGCAGTTCTTC. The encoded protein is CASSYGPGGYNEQFF.